This T cell receptor beta chain was captured in a study of radiotherapy plus CTLA-4 blockade in lung cancer. Study-level information: Of the patients, about 18% showed objective responses and about 29% attained disease control.

Generated by immunoSEQ multiplex PCR, the TCRdb table keeps only in-frame clones and is missing some. The sample includes approximately 50,000 clones, 70% to 85% seen only once; the top ten take approximately 6.1%. About this clone itself: What it binds is not known.

Patients with chemo-refractory metastatic non-small-cell lung cancer received focal radiation plus CTLA-4 blockade with ipilimumab. Trimming shortened V by 4 bases and J by 5 bases, and 15 bases separated the two germline ends. The CDR3 is made up of 14 amino acids. CDR1 SGDLS and CDR2 YYNGEE come from the germline V gene. Findings and caveats of the study: Expansion in blood of tumor-derived TCR clones was seen after radiotherapy plus ipilimumab.

The chain has TRBV9 and TRBJ2-5; the D gene is possibly TRBD1 (7 bases). The sequence derives from a human donor with non-small cell lung cancer whose response to radiotherapy plus ipilimumab could not be evaluated. This material consisted of peripheral blood, taken from a patient treated with radiotherapy plus ipilimumab. The CDR3 sequence is CASSPRTGGETQYF. The DNA of the CDR3 is TGTGCCAGCAGCCCCCGGACAGGAGGGGAGACCCAGTACTTC.